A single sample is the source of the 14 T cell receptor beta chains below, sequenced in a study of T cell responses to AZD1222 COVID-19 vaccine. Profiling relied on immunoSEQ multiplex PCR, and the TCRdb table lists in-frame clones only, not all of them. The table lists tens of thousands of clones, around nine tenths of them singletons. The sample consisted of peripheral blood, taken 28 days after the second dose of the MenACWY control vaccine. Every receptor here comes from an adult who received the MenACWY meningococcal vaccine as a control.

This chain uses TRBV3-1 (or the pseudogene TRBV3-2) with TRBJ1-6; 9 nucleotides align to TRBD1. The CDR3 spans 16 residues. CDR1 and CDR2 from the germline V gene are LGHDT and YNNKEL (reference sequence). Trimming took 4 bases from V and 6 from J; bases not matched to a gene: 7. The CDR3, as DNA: TGTGCCAGCAGCCCCTTGGGGACAGGGAGTAATTCACCCCTCCACTTT. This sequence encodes CASSPLGTGSNSPLHF.

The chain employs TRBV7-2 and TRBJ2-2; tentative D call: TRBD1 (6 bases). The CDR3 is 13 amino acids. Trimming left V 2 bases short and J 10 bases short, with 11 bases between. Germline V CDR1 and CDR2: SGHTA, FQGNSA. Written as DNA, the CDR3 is TGTGCCAGCAGCTTAAGACAGGATGTGGAGCTGTTTTTT. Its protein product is CASSLRQDVELFF.

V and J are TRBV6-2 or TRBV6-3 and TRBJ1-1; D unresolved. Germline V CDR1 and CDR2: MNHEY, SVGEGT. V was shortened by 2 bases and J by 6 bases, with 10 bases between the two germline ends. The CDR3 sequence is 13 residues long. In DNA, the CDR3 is TGTGCCAGCAGTTACCCCGACAATCCTGAAGCTTTCTTT. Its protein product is CASSYPDNPEAFF.

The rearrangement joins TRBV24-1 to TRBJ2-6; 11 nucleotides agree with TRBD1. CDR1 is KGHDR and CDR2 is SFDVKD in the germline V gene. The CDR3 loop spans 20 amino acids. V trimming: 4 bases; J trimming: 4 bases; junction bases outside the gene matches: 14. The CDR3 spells CATSDRRTGGFWAGANVLTF. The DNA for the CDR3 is TGTGCCACCAGTGACCGACGGACAGGGGGCTTTTGGGCCGGGGCCAACGTCCTGACTTTC.

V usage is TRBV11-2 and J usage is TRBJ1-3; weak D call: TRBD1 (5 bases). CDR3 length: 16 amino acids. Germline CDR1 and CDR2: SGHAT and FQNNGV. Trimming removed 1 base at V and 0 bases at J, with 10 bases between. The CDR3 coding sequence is TGTGCCAGCAGCTTAGGCCCCGGGACCTCTGGAAACACCATATATTTT. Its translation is CASSLGPGTSGNTIYF.

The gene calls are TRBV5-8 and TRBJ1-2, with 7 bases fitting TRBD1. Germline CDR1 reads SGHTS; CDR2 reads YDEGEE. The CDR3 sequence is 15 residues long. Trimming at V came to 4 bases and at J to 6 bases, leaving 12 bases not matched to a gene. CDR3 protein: CASSVGKGQYNGYTF. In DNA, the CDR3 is TGTGCCAGCAGCGTGGGAAAGGGACAGTACAATGGCTACACCTTC.

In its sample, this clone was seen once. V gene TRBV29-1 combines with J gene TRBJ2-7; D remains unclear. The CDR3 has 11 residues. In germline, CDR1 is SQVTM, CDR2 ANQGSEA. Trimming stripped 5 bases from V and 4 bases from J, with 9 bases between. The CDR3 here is CSVKDYYEQYF. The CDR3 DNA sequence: TGCAGCGTTAAGGATTATTACGAGCAGTACTTC.

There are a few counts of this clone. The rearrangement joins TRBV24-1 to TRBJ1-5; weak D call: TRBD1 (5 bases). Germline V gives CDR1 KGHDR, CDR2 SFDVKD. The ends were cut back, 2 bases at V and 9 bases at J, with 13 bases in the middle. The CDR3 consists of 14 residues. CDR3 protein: CATSDSTESRPQHF. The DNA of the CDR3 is TGTGCCACCAGTGATTCGACAGAAAGTCGGCCCCAGCATTTT.

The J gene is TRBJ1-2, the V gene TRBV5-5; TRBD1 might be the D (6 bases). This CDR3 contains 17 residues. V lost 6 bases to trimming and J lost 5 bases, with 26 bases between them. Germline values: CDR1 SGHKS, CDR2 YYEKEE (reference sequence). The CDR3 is CASIPEGVRGSPYGYTF. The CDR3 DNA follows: TGTGCCAGCATCCCTGAGGGGGTAAGAGGCTCTCCTTATGGCTACACCTTC. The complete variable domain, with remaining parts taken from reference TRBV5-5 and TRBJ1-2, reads DAGVTQSPTHLIKTRGQQVTLRCSPISGHKSVSWYQQVLGQGPQFIFQYYEKEERGRGNFPDRFSARQFPNYSSELNVNALLLGDSALYLCASIPEGVRGSPYGYTFGSGTRLTVV.

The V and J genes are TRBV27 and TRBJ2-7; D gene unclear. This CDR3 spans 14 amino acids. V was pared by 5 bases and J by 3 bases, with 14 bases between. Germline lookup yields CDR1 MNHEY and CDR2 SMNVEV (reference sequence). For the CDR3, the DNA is TGTGCCAGCAGTCCCAGGTGGACCGACTACGAGCAGTACTTC. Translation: CASSPRWTDYEQYF.

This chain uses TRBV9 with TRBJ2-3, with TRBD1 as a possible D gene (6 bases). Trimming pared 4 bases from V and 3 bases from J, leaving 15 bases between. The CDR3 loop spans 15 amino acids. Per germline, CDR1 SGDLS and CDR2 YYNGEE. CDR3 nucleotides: TGTGCCAGCAGCCTCTCAGGGGTAGGGACAGATACGCAGTATTTT. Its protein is CASSLSGVGTDTQYF.

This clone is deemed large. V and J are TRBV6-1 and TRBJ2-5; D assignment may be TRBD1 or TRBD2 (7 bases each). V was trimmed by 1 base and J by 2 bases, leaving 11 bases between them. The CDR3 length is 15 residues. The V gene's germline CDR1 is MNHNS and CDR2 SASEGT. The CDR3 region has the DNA TGTGCCAGCAGTGAAGGGGGGGGACAGCAAGAGACCCAGTACTTC. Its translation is CASSEGGGQQETQYF.

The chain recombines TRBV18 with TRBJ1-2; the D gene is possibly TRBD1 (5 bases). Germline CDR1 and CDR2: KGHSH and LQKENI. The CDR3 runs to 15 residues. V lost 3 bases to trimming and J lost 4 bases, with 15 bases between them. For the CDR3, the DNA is TGTGCCAGCTCACCCGTCGGGCAGGGAGGCTATGGCTACACCTTC. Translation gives CASSPVGQGGYGYTF.

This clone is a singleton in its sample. In nucleotides, the CDR3 is TGCAGCGTCGACACGCCTTCTAGGAACTATGGCTACACCTTC. Its protein product is CSVDTPSRNYGYTF. The chain uses TRBV29-1 and TRBJ1-2; D ambiguous. CDR3 length: 14 amino acids. Germline CDR1 and CDR2: SQVTM and ANQGSEA. V gave up 6 bases and J gave up 2 bases, with 16 bases separating them.